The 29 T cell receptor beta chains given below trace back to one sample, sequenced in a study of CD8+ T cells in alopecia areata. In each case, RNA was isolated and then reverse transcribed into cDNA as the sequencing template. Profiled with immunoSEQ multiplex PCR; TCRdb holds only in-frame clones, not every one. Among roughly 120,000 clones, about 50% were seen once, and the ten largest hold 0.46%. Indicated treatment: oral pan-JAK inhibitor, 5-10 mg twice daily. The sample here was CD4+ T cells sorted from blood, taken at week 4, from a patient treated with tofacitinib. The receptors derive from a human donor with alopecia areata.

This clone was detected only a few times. CDR3 amino acids: CASSFKGQGLYNEQFF. The CDR3 coding sequence is TGTGCCAGCAGCTTTAAGGGACAGGGCCTCTACAATGAGCAGTTCTTC. V is TRBV7-9 and J is TRBJ2-1; 9 bases map to TRBD1. The germline CDR1 and CDR2 sequences are SEHNR and FQNEAQ (reference sequence). Trimming cost V 3 bases and J 3 bases; bases outside gene matches: 6. The CDR3 has 16 amino acids.

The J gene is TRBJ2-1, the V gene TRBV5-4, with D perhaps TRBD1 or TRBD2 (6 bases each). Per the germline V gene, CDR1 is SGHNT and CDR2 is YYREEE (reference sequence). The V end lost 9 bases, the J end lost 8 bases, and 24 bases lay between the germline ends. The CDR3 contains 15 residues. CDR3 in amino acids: CATLLRGVGGDEQFF. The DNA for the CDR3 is TGTGCCACCCTCCTAAGGGGGGTTGGTGGGGATGAGCAGTTCTTC.

The DNA of the CDR3 is TGTGCCTGGAGTGGGGACAGGGTGGGGAGAGATACGCAGTATTTT. It encodes CAWSGDRVGRDTQYF. The V and J genes are TRBV30 and TRBJ2-3; 9 bases line up with TRBD1. CDR3 length equals 15 residues. The germline gives CDR1 GTSNPN, CDR2 SVGIG (reference sequence). Losses at the gene ends were 1 base for V and 5 bases for J; bases not matched to a gene: 7.

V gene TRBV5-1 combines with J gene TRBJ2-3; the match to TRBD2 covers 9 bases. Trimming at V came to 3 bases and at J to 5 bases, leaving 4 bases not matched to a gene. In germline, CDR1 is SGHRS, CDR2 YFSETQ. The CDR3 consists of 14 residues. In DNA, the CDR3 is TGCGCCAGCAGCTCCCGGACTAGCGAAGATACGCAGTATTTT. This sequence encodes CASSSRTSEDTQYF.

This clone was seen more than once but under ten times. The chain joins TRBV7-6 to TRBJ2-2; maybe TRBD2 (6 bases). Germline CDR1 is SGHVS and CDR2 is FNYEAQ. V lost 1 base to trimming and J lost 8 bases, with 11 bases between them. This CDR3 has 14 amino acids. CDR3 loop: CASSLDTGVGELFF. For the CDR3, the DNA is TGTGCCAGCAGCTTAGACACGGGAGTGGGGGAGCTGTTTTTT.

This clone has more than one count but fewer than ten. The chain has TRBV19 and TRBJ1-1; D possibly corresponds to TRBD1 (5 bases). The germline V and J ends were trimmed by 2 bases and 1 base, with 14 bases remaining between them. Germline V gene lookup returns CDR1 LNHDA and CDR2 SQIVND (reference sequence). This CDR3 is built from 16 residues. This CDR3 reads CASSIRGRPTNTEAFF. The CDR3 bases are TGTGCCAGTAGTATAAGGGGACGGCCTACGAACACTGAAGCTTTCTTT.

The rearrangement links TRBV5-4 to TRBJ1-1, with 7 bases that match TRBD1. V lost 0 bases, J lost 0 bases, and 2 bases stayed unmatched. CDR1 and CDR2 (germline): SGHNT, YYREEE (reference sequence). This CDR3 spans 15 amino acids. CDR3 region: CASSLAGGVNTEAFF. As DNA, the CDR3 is TGTGCCAGCAGCTTGGCAGGGGGAGTGAACACTGAAGCTTTCTTT. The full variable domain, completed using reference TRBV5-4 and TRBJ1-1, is ETGVTQSPTHLIKTRGQQVTLRCSSQSGHNTVSWYQQALGQGPQFIFQYYREEENGRGNFPPRFSGLQFPNYSSELNVNALELDDSALYLCASSLAGGVNTEAFFGQGTRLTVV.

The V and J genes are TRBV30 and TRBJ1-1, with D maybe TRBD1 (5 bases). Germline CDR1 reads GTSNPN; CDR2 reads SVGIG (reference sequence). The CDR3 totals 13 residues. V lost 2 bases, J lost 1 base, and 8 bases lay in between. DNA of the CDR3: TGTGCCTGGAGTTTGACAGCGAACACTGAAGCTTTCTTT. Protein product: CAWSLTANTEAFF.

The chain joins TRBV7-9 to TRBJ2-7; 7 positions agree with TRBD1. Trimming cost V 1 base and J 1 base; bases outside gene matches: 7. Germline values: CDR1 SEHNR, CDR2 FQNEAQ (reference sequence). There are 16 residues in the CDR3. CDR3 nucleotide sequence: TGTGCCAGCAGCTTAGATGTACAGGGGCAATCCTACGAGCAGTACTTC. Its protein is CASSLDVQGQSYEQYF.

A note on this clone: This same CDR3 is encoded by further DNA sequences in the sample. The CDR3 DNA sequence: TGCAGCGTGGTGACGGATGAAAAACTGTTTTTT. As protein: CSVVTDEKLFF. This sequence joins TRBV29-1 and TRBJ1-4, with D unclear. Trimming pared 6 bases from V and 6 bases from J, leaving 8 bases between. Germline CDR1 reads SQVTM; CDR2 reads ANQGSEA. There are 11 residues in the CDR3.

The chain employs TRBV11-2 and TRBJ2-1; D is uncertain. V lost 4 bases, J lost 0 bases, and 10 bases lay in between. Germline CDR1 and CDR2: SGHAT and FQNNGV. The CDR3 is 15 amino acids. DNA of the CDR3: TGTGCCAGCAGCTACACCGGGCGCTCCTACAATGAGCAGTTCTTC. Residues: CASSYTGRSYNEQFF.

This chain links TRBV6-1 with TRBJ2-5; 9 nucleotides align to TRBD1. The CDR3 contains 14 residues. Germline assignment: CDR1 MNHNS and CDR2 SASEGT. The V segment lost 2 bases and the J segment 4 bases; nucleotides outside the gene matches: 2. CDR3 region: CASSELTGGETQYF. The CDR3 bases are TGTGCCAGCAGTGAACTGACAGGGGGAGAGACCCAGTACTTC.

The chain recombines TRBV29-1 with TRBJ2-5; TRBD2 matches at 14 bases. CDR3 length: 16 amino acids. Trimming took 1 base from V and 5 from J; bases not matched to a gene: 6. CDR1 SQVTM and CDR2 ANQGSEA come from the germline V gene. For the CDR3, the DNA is TGCAGCGTTGAAGGGGGGACTAGCGGGAGAGGTGAGACCCAGTACTTC. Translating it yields CSVEGGTSGRGETQYF.

CDR3 protein: CASSLDSGAIANTGELFF. In DNA form, the CDR3 reads TGTGCCAGCAGCTTAGATAGCGGGGCTATCGCGAACACCGGGGAGCTGTTTTTT. This rearrangement joins TRBV7-8 to TRBJ2-2; 8 bases match TRBD2. Trimming removed 1 base from V and 0 bases from J; junction bases left unmatched: 7. The CDR3 covers 18 residues. Germline CDR1 is SGHVS and CDR2 is FQNEAQ.

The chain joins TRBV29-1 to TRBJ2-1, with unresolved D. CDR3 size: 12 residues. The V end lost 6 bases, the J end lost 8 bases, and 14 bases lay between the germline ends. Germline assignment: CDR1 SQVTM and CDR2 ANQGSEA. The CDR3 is CSVVLVGYEQFF. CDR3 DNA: TGCAGCGTCGTTCTTGTGGGCTATGAGCAGTTCTTC.

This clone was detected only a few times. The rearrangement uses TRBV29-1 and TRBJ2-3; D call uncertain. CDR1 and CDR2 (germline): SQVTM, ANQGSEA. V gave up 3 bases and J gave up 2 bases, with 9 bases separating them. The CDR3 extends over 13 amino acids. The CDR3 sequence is CSVEGGYTDTQYF. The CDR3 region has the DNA TGCAGCGTTGAGGGCGGTTACACAGATACGCAGTATTTT.

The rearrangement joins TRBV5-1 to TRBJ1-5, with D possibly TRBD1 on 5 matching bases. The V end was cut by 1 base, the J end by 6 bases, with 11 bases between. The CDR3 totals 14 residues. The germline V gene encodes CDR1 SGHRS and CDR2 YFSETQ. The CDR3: CASSLWGDSQPQHF. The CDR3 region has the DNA TGCGCCAGCAGCTTGTGGGGGGATTCTCAGCCCCAGCATTTT.

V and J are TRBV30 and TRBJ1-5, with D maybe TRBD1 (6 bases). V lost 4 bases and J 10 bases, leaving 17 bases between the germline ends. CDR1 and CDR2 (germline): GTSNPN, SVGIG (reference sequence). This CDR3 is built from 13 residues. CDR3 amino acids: CAWTGRGKQPQHF. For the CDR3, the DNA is TGTGCCTGGACAGGTAGGGGGAAACAACCCCAGCATTTT.

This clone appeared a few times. CDR3 region: CASSLEIQGSGANVLTF. The CDR3 DNA reads as TGCGCCAGCAGCTTGGAGATACAGGGAAGTGGGGCCAACGTCCTGACTTTC. J is TRBJ2-6 and V is TRBV5-1, with D possibly TRBD1 on 6 matching bases. The V gene's germline CDR1 is SGHRS and CDR2 YFSETQ. The CDR3 covers 17 residues. Trimming took off 0 bases at V and 3 bases at J, with 13 bases between the two ends.

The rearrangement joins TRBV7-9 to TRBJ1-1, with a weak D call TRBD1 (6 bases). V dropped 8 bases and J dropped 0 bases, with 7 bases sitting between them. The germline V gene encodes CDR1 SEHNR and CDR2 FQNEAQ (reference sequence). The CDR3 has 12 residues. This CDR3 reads CASRGLNTEAFF. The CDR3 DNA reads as TGTGCCAGCCGGGGGCTGAACACTGAAGCTTTCTTT.

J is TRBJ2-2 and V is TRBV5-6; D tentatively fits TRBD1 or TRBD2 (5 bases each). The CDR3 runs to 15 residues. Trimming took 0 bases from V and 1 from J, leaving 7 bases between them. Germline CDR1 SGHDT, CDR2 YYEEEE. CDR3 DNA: TGTGCCAGCAGCTTGGTGGGACGGAACACCGGGGAGCTGTTTTTT. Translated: CASSLVGRNTGELFF.

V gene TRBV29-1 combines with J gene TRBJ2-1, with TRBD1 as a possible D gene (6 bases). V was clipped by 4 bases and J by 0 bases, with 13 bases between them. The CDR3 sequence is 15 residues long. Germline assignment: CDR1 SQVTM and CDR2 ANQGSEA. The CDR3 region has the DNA TGCAGCGTTGGGGCAGGGACAAGCTCCTACAATGAGCAGTTCTTC. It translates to CSVGAGTSSYNEQFF.

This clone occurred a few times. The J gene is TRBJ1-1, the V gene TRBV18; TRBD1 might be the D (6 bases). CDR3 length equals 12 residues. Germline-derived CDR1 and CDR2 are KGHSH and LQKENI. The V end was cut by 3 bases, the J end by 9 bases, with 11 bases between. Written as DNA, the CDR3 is TGTGCCAGCTCACCTACGACAGGCCAAGCTTTCTTT. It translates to CASSPTTGQAFF.

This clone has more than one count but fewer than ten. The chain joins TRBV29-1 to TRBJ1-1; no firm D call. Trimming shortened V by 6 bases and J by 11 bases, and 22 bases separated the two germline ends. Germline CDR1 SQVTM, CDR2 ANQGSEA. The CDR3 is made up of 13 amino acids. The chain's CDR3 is CSVLLPSKAGAFF. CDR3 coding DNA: TGCAGCGTCCTCCTGCCCTCTAAAGCGGGGGCTTTCTTT.

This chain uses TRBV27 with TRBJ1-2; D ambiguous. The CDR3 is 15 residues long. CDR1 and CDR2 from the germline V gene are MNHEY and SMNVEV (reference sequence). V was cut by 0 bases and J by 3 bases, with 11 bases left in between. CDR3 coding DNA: TGTGCCAGCAGTTTATCCCCGGACCGCTACTATGGCTACACCTTC. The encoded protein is CASSLSPDRYYGYTF.

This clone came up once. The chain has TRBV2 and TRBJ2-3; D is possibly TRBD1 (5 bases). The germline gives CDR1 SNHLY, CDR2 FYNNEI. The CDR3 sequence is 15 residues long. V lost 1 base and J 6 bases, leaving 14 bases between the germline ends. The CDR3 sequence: CASSEVQGRVDTQYF. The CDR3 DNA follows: TGTGCCAGCAGTGAAGTGCAGGGTAGGGTGGATACGCAGTATTTT.

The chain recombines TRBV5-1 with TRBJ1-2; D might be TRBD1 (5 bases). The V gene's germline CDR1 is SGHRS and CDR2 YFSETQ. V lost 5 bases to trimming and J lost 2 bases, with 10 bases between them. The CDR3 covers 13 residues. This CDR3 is CASSLQENYGYTF. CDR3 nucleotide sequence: TGCGCCAGCAGTCTACAGGAGAACTATGGCTACACCTTC. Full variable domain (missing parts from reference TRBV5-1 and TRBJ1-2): KAGVTQTPRYLIKTRGQQVTLSCSPISGHRSVSWYQQTPGQGLQFLFEYFSETQRNKGNFPGRFSGRQFSNSRSEMNVSTLELGDSALYLCASSLQENYGYTFGSGTRLTVV.

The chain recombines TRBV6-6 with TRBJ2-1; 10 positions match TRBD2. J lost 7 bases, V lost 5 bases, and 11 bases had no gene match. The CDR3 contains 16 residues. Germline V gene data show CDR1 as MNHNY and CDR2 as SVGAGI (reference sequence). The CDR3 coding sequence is TGTGCCAGCAGTCCAGGACTAGCGGACCGCGGGAATGAGCAGTTCTTC. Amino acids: CASSPGLADRGNEQFF.

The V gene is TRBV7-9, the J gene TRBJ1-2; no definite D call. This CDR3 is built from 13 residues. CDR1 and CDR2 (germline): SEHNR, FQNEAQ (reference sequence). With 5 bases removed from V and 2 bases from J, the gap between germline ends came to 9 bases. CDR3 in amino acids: CASSAMGNYGYTF. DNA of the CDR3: TGTGCCAGCAGCGCGATGGGGAACTATGGCTACACCTTC.